This T cell receptor beta chain comes out of a study of technical replicates of blood from a few donors. The CDR3 consists of 15 residues. Trimming at V came to 4 bases and at J to 4 bases, leaving 5 bases not matched to a gene. Germline lookup yields CDR1 MGHDK and CDR2 SYGVNS. The assay was immunoSEQ multiplex PCR, and TCRdb's table has in-frame clones only and misses some. The sample gives tens of thousands of clones, about 94% of which show up once; 0.36% is in the top ten. Sequenced input: T cells isolated from PBMCs. The sequence derives from a human donor in good health. The chain recombines TRBV25-1 with TRBJ1-1, with TRBD1 matching over 11 bases. CDR3 residues: CASSAPGTGGTEAFF. The CDR3 nucleotides are TGTGCCAGCAGTGCCCCCGGGACAGGGGGCACTGAAGCTTTCTTT.